In this sample, the clone carrying this T cell receptor beta chain turned up a few times. Its antigen is as yet unknown. CDR3 length: 12 residues. The germline V gene encodes CDR1 GTSNPN and CDR2 SVGIG (reference sequence). The germline V and J ends were trimmed by 3 bases and 8 bases, with 8 bases remaining between them. Researchers ran the PCR with 60 Vbeta and 13 Jbeta primers. Libraries were prepared by immunoSEQ multiplex PCR; TCRdb keeps only in-frame clonotypes and omits some of them. The table records roughly 120,000 clones, 73% of them present only once. This sample is drawn from a study of cytomegalovirus exposure and HLA in healthy donors. The study, taken as a whole, reports: Rates of TCR association differed by HLA locus in a later analysis, with DRB1 highest and HLA-C lowest.

This sequence joins TRBV30 and TRBJ1-6, with D perhaps matching TRBD1 (5 bases). The clonotype comes from a man between 60 and 75 years old in good health and CMV-seropositive. The sequencing sample was made of PBMCs. The chain's CDR3 is CAWSETDSPLHF. The CDR3 DNA reads as TGTGCCTGGAGCGAGACAGATTCACCCCTCCACTTT. Together with reference TRBV30 and TRBJ1-6, the CDR3 gives the full variable domain: SQTIHQWPATLVQPVGSPLSLECTVEGTSNPNLYWYRQAAGRGLQLLFYSVGIGQISSEVPQNLSASRPQDRQFILSSKKLLLSDSGFYLCAWSETDSPLHFGNGTRLTVT.